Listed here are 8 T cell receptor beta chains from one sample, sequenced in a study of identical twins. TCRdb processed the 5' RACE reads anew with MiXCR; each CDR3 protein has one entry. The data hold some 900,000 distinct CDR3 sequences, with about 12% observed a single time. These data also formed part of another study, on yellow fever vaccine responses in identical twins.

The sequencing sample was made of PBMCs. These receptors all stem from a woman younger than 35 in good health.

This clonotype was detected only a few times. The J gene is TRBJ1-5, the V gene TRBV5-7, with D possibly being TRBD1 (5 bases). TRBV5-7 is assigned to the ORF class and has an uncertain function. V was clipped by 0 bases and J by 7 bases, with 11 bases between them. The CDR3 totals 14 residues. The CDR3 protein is CASSLGQGTQPQHF. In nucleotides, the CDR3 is TGTGCCAGCAGCTTGGGTCAGGGAACCCAGCCCCAGCATTTT.

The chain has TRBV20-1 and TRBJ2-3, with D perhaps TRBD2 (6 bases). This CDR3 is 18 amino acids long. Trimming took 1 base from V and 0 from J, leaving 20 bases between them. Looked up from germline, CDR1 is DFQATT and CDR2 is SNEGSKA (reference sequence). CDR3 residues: CSARVPLTRAPSTDTQYF. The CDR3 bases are TGCAGTGCTAGAGTTCCCCTGACTAGGGCTCCTAGCACAGATACGCAGTATTTT.

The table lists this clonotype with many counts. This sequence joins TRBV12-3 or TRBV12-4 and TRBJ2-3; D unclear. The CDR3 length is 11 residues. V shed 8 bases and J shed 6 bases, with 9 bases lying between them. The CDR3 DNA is TGTGCCAGCCGTAGCTGGGATACGCAGTATTTT. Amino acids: CASRSWDTQYF.

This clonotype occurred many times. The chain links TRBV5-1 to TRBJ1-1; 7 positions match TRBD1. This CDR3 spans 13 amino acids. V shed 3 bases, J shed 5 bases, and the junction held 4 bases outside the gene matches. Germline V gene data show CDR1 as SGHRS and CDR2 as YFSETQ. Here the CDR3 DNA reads TGCGCCAGCAGCTCGGGACAGAGGACTGAAGCTTTCTTT. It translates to CASSSGQRTEAFF.

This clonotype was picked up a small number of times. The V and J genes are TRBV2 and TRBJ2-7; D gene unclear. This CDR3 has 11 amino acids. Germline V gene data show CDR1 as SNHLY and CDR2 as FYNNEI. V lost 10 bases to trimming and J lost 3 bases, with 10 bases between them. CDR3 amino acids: CATSGGYEQYF. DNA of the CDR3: TGTGCCACTAGTGGCGGCTACGAGCAGTACTTC.

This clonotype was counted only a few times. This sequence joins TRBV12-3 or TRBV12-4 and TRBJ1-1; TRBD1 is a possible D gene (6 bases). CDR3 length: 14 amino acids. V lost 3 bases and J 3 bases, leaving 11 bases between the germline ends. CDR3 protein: CASSFTGRYTEAFF. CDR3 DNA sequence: TGTGCCAGCAGTTTCACAGGGAGATACACTGAAGCTTTCTTT.

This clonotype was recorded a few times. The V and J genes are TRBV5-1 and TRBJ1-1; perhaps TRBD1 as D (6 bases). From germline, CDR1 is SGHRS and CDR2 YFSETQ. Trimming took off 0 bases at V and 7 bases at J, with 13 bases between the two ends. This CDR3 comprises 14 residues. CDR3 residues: CASSLDTGPNEAFF. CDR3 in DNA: TGCGCCAGCAGCTTGGATACAGGGCCCAATGAAGCTTTCTTT.

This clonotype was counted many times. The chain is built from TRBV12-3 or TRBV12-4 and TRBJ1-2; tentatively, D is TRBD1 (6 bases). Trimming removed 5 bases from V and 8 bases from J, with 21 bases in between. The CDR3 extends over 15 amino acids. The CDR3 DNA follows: TGTGCCAGCAGTCCCAGTTGGGGGGCGCCGAAGGGCTACACCTTC. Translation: CASSPSWGAPKGYTF.